This paragraph reports one T cell receptor (beta chain). As handled by the study authors: From reference gene primer amplification, estimates of nucleated cell counts were derived. Clones were sequenced by immunoSEQ multiplex PCR, and TCRdb holds only the in-frame ones, with some missing. V and J calls and clone size follow that table, whereas D and trimming were derived from the DNA. The sample has tens of thousands of clones, approximately 89% seen once; the top ten hold 6.5% to 8.5%. With 10 bases removed from V and 1 base from J, the gap between germline ends came to 22 bases. This CDR3 spans 16 amino acids. Germline CDR1 is MNHEY and CDR2 is SMNVEV (reference sequence). This entry belongs to a study of blood T cell repertoires in COVID-19. Across the study: The study drew acute and convalescent COVID-19 samples from the United States, Italy and Spain. Sources were T cells, B-cell-depleted T cells, or PBMCs; the material itself was cDNA or gDNA.

The sample taken for sequencing was peripheral blood. This sequence was found in a woman older than 75 with acute or convalescent COVID-19. The chain is built from TRBV27 and TRBJ2-5; D is perhaps TRBD2 (7 bases). In DNA form, the CDR3 reads TGTGCCACCCCTAGGGGGAGGGAGGGTGTCCAAGAGACCCAGTACTTC. Protein sequence: CATPRGREGVQETQYF.